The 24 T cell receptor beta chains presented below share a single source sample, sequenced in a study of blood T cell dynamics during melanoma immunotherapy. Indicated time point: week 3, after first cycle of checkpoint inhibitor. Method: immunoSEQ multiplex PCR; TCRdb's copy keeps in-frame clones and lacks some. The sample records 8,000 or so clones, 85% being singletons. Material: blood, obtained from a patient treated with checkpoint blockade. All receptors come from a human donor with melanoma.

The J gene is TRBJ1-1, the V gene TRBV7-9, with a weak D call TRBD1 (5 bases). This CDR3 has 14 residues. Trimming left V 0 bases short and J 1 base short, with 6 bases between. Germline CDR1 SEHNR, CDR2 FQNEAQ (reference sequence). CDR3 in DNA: TGTGCCAGCAGCTTAGCTCAGGGGAACACTGAAGCTTTCTTT. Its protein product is CASSLAQGNTEAFF.

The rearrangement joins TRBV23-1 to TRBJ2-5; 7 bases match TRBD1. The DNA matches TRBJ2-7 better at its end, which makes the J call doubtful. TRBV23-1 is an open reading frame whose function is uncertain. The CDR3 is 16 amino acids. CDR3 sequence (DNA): TGCGCCAGCAGTCAGACCGTGGGACAGAGCTCCTACGAGCAGTACTTC. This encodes CASSQTVGQSSYEQYF.

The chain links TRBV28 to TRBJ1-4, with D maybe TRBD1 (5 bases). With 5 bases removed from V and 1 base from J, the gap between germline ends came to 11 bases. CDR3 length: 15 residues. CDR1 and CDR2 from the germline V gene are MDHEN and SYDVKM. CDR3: CASSGPGGTNEKLFF. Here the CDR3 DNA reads TGTGCCAGCAGTGGTCCCGGGGGAACTAATGAAAAACTGTTTTTT.

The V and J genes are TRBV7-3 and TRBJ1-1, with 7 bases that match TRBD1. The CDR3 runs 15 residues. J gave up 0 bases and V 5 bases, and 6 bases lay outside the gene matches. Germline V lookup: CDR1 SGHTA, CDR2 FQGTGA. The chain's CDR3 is CASSPGTALNTEAFF. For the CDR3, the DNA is TGTGCCAGCAGCCCAGGGACAGCCCTGAACACTGAAGCTTTCTTT.

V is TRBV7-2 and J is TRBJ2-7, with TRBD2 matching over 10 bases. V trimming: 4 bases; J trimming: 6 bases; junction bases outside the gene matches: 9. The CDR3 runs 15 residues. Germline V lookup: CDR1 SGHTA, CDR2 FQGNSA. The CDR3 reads CASSSLAGAGGEQYF. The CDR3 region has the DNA TGTGCCAGCAGCTCCCTAGCGGGAGCGGGGGGCGAGCAGTACTTC.

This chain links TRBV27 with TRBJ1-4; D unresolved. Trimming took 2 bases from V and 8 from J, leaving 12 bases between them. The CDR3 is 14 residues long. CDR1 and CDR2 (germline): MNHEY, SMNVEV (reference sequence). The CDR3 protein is CASSLNPPGEKLFF. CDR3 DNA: TGTGCCAGCAGTTTAAACCCCCCGGGGGAAAAACTGTTTTTT.

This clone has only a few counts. The CDR3 DNA sequence: TGTGCCAGCAGCAACTCCTACGAGCAGTACTTC. It encodes CASSNSYEQYF. The V and J genes are TRBV5-4 and TRBJ2-7; D is ambiguous. CDR1 is SGHNT, CDR2 YYREEE, per germline (reference sequence). V was trimmed by 4 bases and J by 0 bases, leaving 2 bases between them. The CDR3 runs to 11 residues.

CDR3 amino acids: CASSPGTGGEQYF. The DNA for the CDR3 is TGTGCCAGCAGCCCTGGGACAGGGGGTGAGCAGTACTTC. The chain links TRBV11-1 to TRBJ2-7, with 11 positions matching TRBD1. Trimming cost V 5 bases and J 7 bases; bases outside gene matches: 4. Germline values: CDR1 SGHAT, CDR2 FQDESV (reference sequence). CDR3 length: 13 residues.

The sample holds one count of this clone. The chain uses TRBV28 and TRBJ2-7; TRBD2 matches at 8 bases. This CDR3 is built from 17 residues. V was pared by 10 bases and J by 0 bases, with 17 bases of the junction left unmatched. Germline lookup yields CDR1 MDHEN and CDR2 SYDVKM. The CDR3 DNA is TGTGCCACTGGCTCGGGGGGGACACTAGCGGACTCCTACGAGCAGTACTTC. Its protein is CATGSGGTLADSYEQYF.

The CDR3 spells CASSGGGSGGANVLTF. The CDR3 bases are TGTGCCAGCTCAGGCGGGGGCTCCGGTGGGGCCAACGTCCTGACTTTC. This rearrangement joins TRBV18 to TRBJ2-6; D might be TRBD2 (7 bases). Trimming removed 5 bases from V and 3 bases from J, with 14 bases in between. Germline lookup yields CDR1 KGHSH and CDR2 LQKENI. The CDR3 spans 16 residues.

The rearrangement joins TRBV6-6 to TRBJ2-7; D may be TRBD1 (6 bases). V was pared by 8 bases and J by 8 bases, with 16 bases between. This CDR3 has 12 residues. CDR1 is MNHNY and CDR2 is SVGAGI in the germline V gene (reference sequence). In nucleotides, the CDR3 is TGTGCCAGCGCCGCCGGACAGCCACAGCAGTACTTC. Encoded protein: CASAAGQPQQYF.

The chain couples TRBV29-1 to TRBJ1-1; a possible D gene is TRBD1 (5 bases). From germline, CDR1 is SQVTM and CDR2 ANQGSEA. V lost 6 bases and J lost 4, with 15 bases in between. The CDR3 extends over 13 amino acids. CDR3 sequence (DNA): TGCAGCGTGGACGGGGGGTCTTTCACTGAAGCTTTCTTT. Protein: CSVDGGSFTEAFF.

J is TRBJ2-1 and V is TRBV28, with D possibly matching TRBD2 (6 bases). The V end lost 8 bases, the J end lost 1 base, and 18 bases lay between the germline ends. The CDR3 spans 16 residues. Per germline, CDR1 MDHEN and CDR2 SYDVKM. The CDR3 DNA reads TGTGCCAGCTCACCCTGGGGCGGGAAATCCTACAATGAGCAGTTCTTC. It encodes CASSPWGGKSYNEQFF.

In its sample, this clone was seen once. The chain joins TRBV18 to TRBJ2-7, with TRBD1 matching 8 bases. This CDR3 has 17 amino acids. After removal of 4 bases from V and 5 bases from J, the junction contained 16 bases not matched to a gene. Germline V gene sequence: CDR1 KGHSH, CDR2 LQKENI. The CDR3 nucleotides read TGTGCCAGCTCACTCCCGGAATCGGACAGGGCTCCCCACGAGCAGTACTTC. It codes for CASSLPESDRAPHEQYF.

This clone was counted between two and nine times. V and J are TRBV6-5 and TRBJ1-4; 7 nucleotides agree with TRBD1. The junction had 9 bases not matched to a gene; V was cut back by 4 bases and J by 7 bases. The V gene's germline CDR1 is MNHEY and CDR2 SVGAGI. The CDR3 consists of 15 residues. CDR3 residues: CASSSGQVSGEKLFF. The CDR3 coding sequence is TGTGCCAGCAGTTCTGGACAGGTCTCGGGTGAAAAACTGTTTTTT.

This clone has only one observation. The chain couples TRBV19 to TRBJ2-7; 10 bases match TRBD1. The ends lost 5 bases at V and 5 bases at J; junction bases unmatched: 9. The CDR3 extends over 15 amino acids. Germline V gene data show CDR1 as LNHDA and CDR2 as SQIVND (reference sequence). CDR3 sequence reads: CASSPKTGGLDEQYF. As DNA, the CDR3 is TGTGCCAGTAGTCCGAAGACAGGGGGCCTGGACGAGCAGTACTTC. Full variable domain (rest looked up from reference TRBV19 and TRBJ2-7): DGGITQSPKYLFRKEGQNVTLSCEQNLNHDAMYWYRQDPGQGLRLIYYSQIVNDFQKGDIAEGYSVSREKKESFPLTVTSAQKNPTAFYLCASSPKTGGLDEQYFGPGTRLTVT.

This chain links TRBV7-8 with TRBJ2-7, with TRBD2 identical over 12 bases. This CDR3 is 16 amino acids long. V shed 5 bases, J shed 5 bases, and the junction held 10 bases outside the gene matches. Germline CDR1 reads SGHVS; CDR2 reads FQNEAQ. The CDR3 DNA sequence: TGTGCCAGCAGCGCCCGGACTAGCGGGACAGGGGACGAGCAGTACTTC. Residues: CASSARTSGTGDEQYF. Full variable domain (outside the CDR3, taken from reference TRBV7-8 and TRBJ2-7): GAGVSQSPRYKVAKRGQDVALRCDPISGHVSLFWYQQALGQGPEFLTYFQNEAQLDKSGLPSDRFFAERPEGSVSTLKIQRTQQEDSAVYLCASSARTSGTGDEQYFGPGTRLTVT.

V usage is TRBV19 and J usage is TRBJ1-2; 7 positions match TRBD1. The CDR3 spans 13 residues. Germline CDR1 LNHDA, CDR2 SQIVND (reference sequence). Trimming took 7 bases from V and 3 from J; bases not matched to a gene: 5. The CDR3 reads CASTLTGYYGYTF. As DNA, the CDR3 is TGTGCCAGTACCCTGACAGGGTACTATGGCTACACCTTC.

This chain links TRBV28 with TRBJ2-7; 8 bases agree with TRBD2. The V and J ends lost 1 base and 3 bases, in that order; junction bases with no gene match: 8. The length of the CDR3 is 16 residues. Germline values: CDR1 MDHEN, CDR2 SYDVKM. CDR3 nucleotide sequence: TGTGCCAGCAGTTTATATATAACTAGCGGCCGCTACGAGCAGTACTTC. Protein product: CASSLYITSGRYEQYF.

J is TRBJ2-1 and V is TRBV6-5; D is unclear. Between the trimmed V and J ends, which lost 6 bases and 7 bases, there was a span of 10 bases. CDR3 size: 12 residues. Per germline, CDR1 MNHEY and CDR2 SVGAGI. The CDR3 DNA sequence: TGTGCCAGCAGCCGAGGAACGAATGAGCAGTTCTTC. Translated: CASSRGTNEQFF.

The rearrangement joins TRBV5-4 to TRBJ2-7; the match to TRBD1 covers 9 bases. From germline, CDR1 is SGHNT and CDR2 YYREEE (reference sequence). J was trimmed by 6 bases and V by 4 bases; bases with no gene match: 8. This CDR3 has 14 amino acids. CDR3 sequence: CASSLGQGDIEQYF. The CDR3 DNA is TGTGCCAGCAGCCTGGGACAGGGAGACATCGAGCAGTACTTC.

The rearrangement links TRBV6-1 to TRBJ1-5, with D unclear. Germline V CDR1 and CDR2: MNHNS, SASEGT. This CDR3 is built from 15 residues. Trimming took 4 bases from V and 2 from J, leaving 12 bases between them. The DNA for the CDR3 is TGTGCCAGCAGTGGGGCGGACGGACGCAATCAGCCCCAGCATTTT. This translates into CASSGADGRNQPQHF.

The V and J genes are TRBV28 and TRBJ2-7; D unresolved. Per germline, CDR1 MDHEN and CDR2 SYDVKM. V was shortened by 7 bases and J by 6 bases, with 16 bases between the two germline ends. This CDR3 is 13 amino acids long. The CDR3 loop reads CASTPLLRSEQYF. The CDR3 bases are TGTGCCAGCACCCCCCTGCTTCGGAGCGAGCAGTACTTC.

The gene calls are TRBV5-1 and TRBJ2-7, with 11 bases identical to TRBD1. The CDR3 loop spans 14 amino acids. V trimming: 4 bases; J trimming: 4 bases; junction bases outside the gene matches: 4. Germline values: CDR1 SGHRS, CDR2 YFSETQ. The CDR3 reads CASSPGTGGYEQYF. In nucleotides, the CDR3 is TGCGCCAGCAGCCCCGGGACAGGGGGGTACGAGCAGTACTTC.